The 24 T cell receptor beta chains in this list originate from one sample, sequenced in a study of cytomegalovirus exposure and HLA in healthy donors. The PCR made use of 60 Vbeta and 13 Jbeta primers. Produced via immunoSEQ multiplex PCR; TCRdb's table is partial and in-frame only. The data show fewer than 200,000 clones, 70% to 85% seen once. What was sequenced was PBMCs. These receptors originate from a girl aged 2-10 years in good health and CMV-seropositive.

The chain uses TRBV14 and TRBJ2-6; TRBD2 is a possible D gene (5 bases). Trimming pared 2 bases from V and 4 bases from J, leaving 18 bases between. There are 18 residues in the CDR3. Germline CDR1 SGHDN, CDR2 FVKESK. CDR3 bases: TGTGCCAGCAGCCAAAGGAGCGGACTTGTGGGAGGGGCCAACGTCCTGACTTTC. As protein: CASSQRSGLVGGANVLTF.

V usage is TRBV30 and J usage is TRBJ1-2, with D possibly TRBD1 on 6 matching bases. CDR1 and CDR2 from the germline V gene are GTSNPN and SVGIG (reference sequence). V lost 4 bases, J lost 4 bases, and 16 bases lay in between. The CDR3 consists of 14 residues. CDR3 nucleotides: TGTGCCTGGACCGTCGGGGGGCCCCCCTATGGCTACACCTTC. Residues: CAWTVGGPPYGYTF.

This clone was found once. The chain employs TRBV25-1 and TRBJ2-7; D perhaps matches TRBD2 (5 bases). V lost 4 bases, J lost 10 bases, and 17 bases lay in between. The CDR3 runs to 13 residues. Per the germline V gene, CDR1 is MGHDK and CDR2 is SYGVNS. This chain's CDR3 is CASSALHGRVQYF. The CDR3 nucleotides are TGTGCCAGCAGTGCACTACACGGGCGGGTACAGTACTTC.

The V and J genes are TRBV21-1 and TRBJ2-7; the listed D gene, TRBD1, was not tested against the DNA. TRBV21-1 is an annotated pseudogene. This CDR3 is 13 amino acids long. CDR3 residues: CASCRTEGYEQYF. The CDR3 nucleotides read TGTGCCAGCTGCCGGACAGAGGGCTACGAGCAGTACTTC.

This clone was counted once. The V call is TRBV7-8, the J call TRBJ2-2, with 16 bases matching TRBD2. The germline CDR1 and CDR2 sequences are SGHVS and FQNEAQ. The CDR3 has 19 amino acids. Trimming removed 1 base from V and 7 bases from J; junction bases left unmatched: 9. Here the CDR3 reads CASSLDGTSGGALVGELFF. The CDR3 DNA reads TGTGCCAGCAGCTTAGATGGGACTAGCGGGGGGGCCTTGGTCGGGGAGCTGTTTTTT.

The chain links TRBV9 to TRBJ2-3; 10 positions agree with TRBD2. The ends lost 4 bases at V and 0 bases at J; junction bases unmatched: 2. The CDR3 length is 15 residues. Per the germline V gene, CDR1 is SGDLS and CDR2 is YYNGEE. The CDR3 sequence is CASSKLAGSTDTQYF. DNA for the CDR3: TGTGCCAGCAGCAAACTAGCGGGAAGCACAGATACGCAGTATTTT.

V gene TRBV6-4 combines with J gene TRBJ2-1; TRBD1 aligns across 7 bases. The CDR3 consists of 16 residues. CDR1 is MRHNA, CDR2 SNTAGT, per germline. Trimming removed 4 bases from V and 2 bases from J; junction bases left unmatched: 8. The CDR3 here is CASSGSPGQPYNEQFF. In DNA, the CDR3 is TGTGCCAGCAGTGGCTCACCGGGACAGCCCTACAATGAGCAGTTCTTC.

The CDR3 loop reads CASSGRQGLNTEAFF. CDR3 nucleotide sequence: TGTGCCAGCAGCGGCCGACAGGGGTTGAACACTGAAGCTTTCTTT. The rearrangement links TRBV11-3 to TRBJ1-1, with 8 bases identical to TRBD1. The CDR3 spans 15 residues. V was pared by 5 bases and J by 0 bases, with 5 bases of the junction left unmatched. Germline lookup yields CDR1 SGHNT and CDR2 YENEEA.

The chain combines TRBV6-5 with TRBJ1-5; D is undetermined. The CDR3 runs 14 residues. Germline assignment: CDR1 MNHEY and CDR2 SVGAGI. Between the trimmed V and J ends, which lost 4 bases and 2 bases, there was a span of 9 bases. For the CDR3, the DNA is TGTGCCAGCAGTTCCCTCCAGGGCAATCAGCCCCAGCATTTT. It encodes CASSSLQGNQPQHF.

As to this clone: One end of the junction varies from germline; a read error may be responsible. The chain couples TRBV2 to TRBJ2-7; perhaps TRBD1 as D (6 bases). The CDR3 length is 11 residues. Germline CDR1 SNHLY, CDR2 FYNNEI. CDR3: CASSEALQGRF. The CDR3 nucleotides read TGTGCCAGCAGTGAAGCGCTTCAGGGGAGATTC.

CDR3 sequence (DNA): TGCGCCAGCGGATGGACAGGAAAGGCGGATAATTCACCCCTCCACTTT. Its translation: CASGWTGKADNSPLHF. V usage is TRBV10-2 and J usage is TRBJ1-6; TRBD1 matches at 7 bases. CDR1 WSHSY and CDR2 SAAADI come from the germline V gene. With 8 bases clipped from V and 5 bases from J, the junction kept 12 bases outside the gene matches. The CDR3 has 16 amino acids.

The chain uses TRBV7-3 and TRBJ2-3, with 10 bases fitting TRBD1. This CDR3 is 15 amino acids long. Germline CDR1 is SGHTA and CDR2 is FQGTGA. J was trimmed by 3 bases and V by 4 bases; bases with no gene match: 4. In DNA, the CDR3 is TGTGCCAGCAGCTCCCGGGGACAGGGGACAGATACGCAGTATTTT. Translating it yields CASSSRGQGTDTQYF.

The rearrangement uses TRBV5-1 and TRBJ2-1, with a possible D match to TRBD1 (6 bases). V was trimmed by 0 bases and J by 0 bases, leaving 13 bases between them. There are 17 residues in the CDR3. CDR1 and CDR2 from the germline V gene are SGHRS and YFSETQ. Written as DNA, the CDR3 is TGCGCCAGCAGCTTGGCAGGGGCTGTGAGCTCCTACAATGAGCAGTTCTTC. It codes for CASSLAGAVSSYNEQFF.

The chain combines TRBV27 with TRBJ2-7, with 10 bases identical to TRBD1. The length of the CDR3 is 14 residues. Germline-derived CDR1 and CDR2 are MNHEY and SMNVEV (reference sequence). With 5 bases clipped from V and 7 bases from J, the junction kept 8 bases outside the gene matches. CDR3 region: CASSPWDRGREQYF. The DNA for the CDR3 is TGTGCCAGCAGTCCCTGGGACAGGGGAAGGGAGCAGTACTTC.

V usage is TRBV5-1 and J usage is TRBJ1-3; D ambiguous. This CDR3 comprises 15 residues. The germline CDR1 and CDR2 sequences are SGHRS and YFSETQ. The V end lost 2 bases, the J end lost 1 base, and 10 bases lay between the germline ends. CDR3 in DNA: TGCGCCAGCAGCTTAGGGAGCTCTTCTGGAAACACCATATATTTT. Translated, it gives CASSLGSSSGNTIYF.

The chain employs TRBV28 and TRBJ1-1; 11 nucleotides agree with TRBD1. V gave up 6 bases and J gave up 9 bases; unmatched junction bases: 9. This CDR3 region has 14 residues. Per the germline V gene, CDR1 is MDHEN and CDR2 is SYDVKM. As DNA, the CDR3 is TGTGCCAGCAGACTAACCGGGACAGGGGGTCAAGCTTTCTTT. Its protein is CASRLTGTGGQAFF.

This clone came up once. V and J are TRBV5-6 and TRBJ2-7, with D unresolved. Germline CDR1 is SGHDT and CDR2 is YYEEEE. This CDR3 has 14 residues. V gave up 4 bases and J gave up 0 bases, with 11 bases separating them. This chain's CDR3 is CASSLMSSSYEQYF. The CDR3 region has the DNA TGTGCCAGCAGCCTCATGAGTAGCTCCTACGAGCAGTACTTC.

The table lists this clone with a count of one. The chain is built from TRBV18 and TRBJ2-5; D unresolved. The germline V gene encodes CDR1 KGHSH and CDR2 LQKENI. This CDR3 spans 12 amino acids. Trimming pared 5 bases from V and 2 bases from J, leaving 6 bases between. CDR3: CASSARQETQYF. The CDR3, as DNA: TGTGCCAGCTCAGCCCGGCAAGAGACCCAGTACTTC.

V gene TRBV2 combines with J gene TRBJ2-2; D is possibly TRBD1 (6 bases). CDR3 length: 14 residues. The V end was cut by 5 bases, the J end by 6 bases, with 13 bases between. Germline V CDR1 and CDR2: SNHLY, FYNNEI. The CDR3 DNA sequence: TGTGCCAGCAGTCCAGGGGTGGGCCCCGGGGAGCTGTTTTTT. Its translation: CASSPGVGPGELFF.

The rearrangement links TRBV29-1 to TRBJ2-7; the match to TRBD1 covers 8 bases. Losses at the gene ends were 1 base for V and 6 bases for J; bases not matched to a gene: 5. This CDR3 is 13 amino acids long. The germline gives CDR1 SQVTM, CDR2 ANQGSEA. The CDR3 DNA reads TGCAGCGTTGAAGTACAGGGGGTATTCGAGCAGTACTTC. This translates into CSVEVQGVFEQYF.

This chain joins TRBV2 and TRBJ1-6; D gene ambiguous. Germline values: CDR1 SNHLY, CDR2 FYNNEI. The length of the CDR3 is 15 residues. V gave up 3 bases and J gave up 7 bases, with 13 bases separating them. The CDR3, as DNA: TGTGCCAGCAGTGAGTCCCGAGGGCACAATTCACCCCTCCACTTT. Protein: CASSESRGHNSPLHF.

V usage is TRBV29-1 and J usage is TRBJ1-2, with 8 bases lining up with TRBD1. The CDR3 is 12 residues long. With 8 bases clipped from V and 4 bases from J, the junction kept 6 bases outside the gene matches. Germline lookup yields CDR1 SQVTM and CDR2 ANQGSEA. The CDR3 loop is CSYTGTGYGYTF. CDR3 coding DNA: TGCAGCTACACCGGGACAGGCTATGGCTACACCTTC.

This chain joins TRBV5-1 and TRBJ2-4, with a weak D call TRBD2 (7 bases). In germline, CDR1 is SGHRS, CDR2 YFSETQ. This CDR3 is 15 amino acids long. V lost 2 bases and J 0 bases, leaving 9 bases between the germline ends. The CDR3 sequence: CASSFGGLAKNIQYF. CDR3 coding DNA: TGCGCCAGCAGCTTCGGGGGGCTAGCCAAAAACATTCAGTACTTC.

The chain combines TRBV28 with TRBJ2-1; D is perhaps TRBD1 (5 bases). Germline V lookup: CDR1 MDHEN, CDR2 SYDVKM. V lost 6 bases and J 5 bases, leaving 26 bases between the germline ends. The CDR3 extends over 18 amino acids. The CDR3 spells CASSPSRLRVVTNNEQFF. CDR3 DNA: TGTGCCAGCAGCCCCTCCCGCCTCAGGGTAGTAACGAACAATGAGCAGTTCTTC. The entire variable domain, with the rest obtained from reference TRBV28 and TRBJ2-1, is as follows: DVKVTQSSRYLVKRTGEKVFLECVQDMDHENMFWYRQDPGLGLRLIYFSYDVKMKEKGDIPEGYSVSREKKERFSLILESASTNQTSMYLCASSPSRLRVVTNNEQFFGPGTRLTVL.